The 10 T cell receptor beta chains below were found in one sample sequenced in a study of shared clonotypes between healthy human individuals. The assay was immunoSEQ multiplex PCR, and TCRdb's table has in-frame clones only and misses some. Among roughly 2.4 million clones listed, around 95% were seen once. The sequencing input was naive CD4+ T cells sorted from blood. Subset here: CD45RA+ positively selected. All receptors derive from a young man in good health.

Concerning this clone: This sample includes further DNA sequences coding for the same CDR3. The chain recombines TRBV6-1 with TRBJ1-5; D gene uncertain. V was trimmed by 0 bases and J by 6 bases, leaving 6 bases between them. This CDR3 contains 13 residues. Germline CDR1 MNHNS, CDR2 SASEGT. The CDR3: CASSEALRQPQHF. CDR3 nucleotides: TGTGCCAGCAGTGAAGCGCTCCGTCAGCCCCAGCATTTT.

This chain uses TRBV27 with TRBJ2-5, with D perhaps TRBD2 (5 bases). CDR1 is MNHEY, CDR2 SMNVEV, per germline (reference sequence). The V gene lost 0 bases and the J gene lost 3 bases, with 14 bases spanning the gap. This CDR3 spans 16 amino acids. CDR3 loop: CASSLSIWTREETQYF. The CDR3 DNA sequence: TGTGCCAGCAGTTTATCGATCTGGACTCGCGAAGAGACCCAGTACTTC.

The chain is built from TRBV7-2 and TRBJ2-7; 8 nucleotides match TRBD1. CDR3 length: 13 residues. V lost 4 bases to trimming and J lost 9 bases; unmatched junction nucleotides: 8. Germline values: CDR1 SGHTA, CDR2 FQGNSA. The CDR3 region is CASSSIDRGGQYF. In nucleotides, the CDR3 is TGTGCCAGCAGCTCGATTGACAGGGGCGGGCAGTACTTC.

This clone was detected once. The CDR3 DNA reads as TGTGCCAGCAGTGACCGGGACGAATATGGCTACACCTTC. Translating gives CASSDRDEYGYTF. This chain links TRBV6-1 with TRBJ1-2; perhaps TRBD1 as D (5 bases). Germline CDR1 is MNHNS and CDR2 is SASEGT. V dropped 3 bases and J dropped 5 bases, with 10 bases sitting between them. The CDR3 runs to 13 residues.

The chain carries TRBV11-2 and TRBJ1-2; D is undetermined. Germline V lookup: CDR1 SGHAT, CDR2 FQNNGV. This CDR3 comprises 14 residues. Trimming took 0 bases from V and 5 from J, leaving 10 bases between them. CDR3 coding DNA: TGTGCCAGCAGCTTAGATCCGGTCAGGTATGGCTACACCTTC. Protein: CASSLDPVRYGYTF.

This sequence joins TRBV6-1 and TRBJ1-2, with D possibly matching TRBD1 (6 bases). The CDR3 runs 15 residues. V gave up 6 bases and J gave up 2 bases, with 16 bases separating them. Germline V gives CDR1 MNHNS, CDR2 SASEGT. Written as DNA, the CDR3 is TGTGCCAGCAGGCCGGAAAGGACAGCGAACTATGGCTACACCTTC. This codes for CASRPERTANYGYTF.

Notes on this clone: Additional DNA sequences in this sample encode the identical CDR3. This chain uses TRBV10-3 with TRBJ1-1; D is undetermined. The germline V gene encodes CDR1 ENHRY and CDR2 SYGVKD. This CDR3 has 12 residues. V lost 3 bases, J lost 3 bases, and 5 bases lay in between. This CDR3 is CAISDGYTEAFF. The DNA for the CDR3 is TGTGCCATCAGTGACGGGTACACTGAAGCTTTCTTT.

The chain is built from TRBV11-2 and TRBJ2-1; D is possibly TRBD1 or TRBD2 (5 bases each). V was trimmed by 4 bases and J by 6 bases, leaving 19 bases between them. This CDR3 has 16 amino acids. From germline, CDR1 is SGHAT and CDR2 FQNNGV. CDR3 nucleotides: TGTGCCAGCAGCTGGGACCCGGGACGTCAAAGCAATGAGCAGTTCTTC. Translated, it gives CASSWDPGRQSNEQFF.

The genes are TRBV2 and TRBJ1-3, with D unclear. Trimming pared 2 bases from V and 1 base from J, leaving 3 bases between. The CDR3 length is 13 residues. Germline CDR1 reads SNHLY; CDR2 reads FYNNEI. CDR3 in DNA: TGTGCCAGCAGTGAACAGTCTGGAAACACCATATATTTT. Its translation: CASSEQSGNTIYF.

V and J are TRBV2 and TRBJ2-1, with 12 bases aligning to TRBD2. The germline CDR1 and CDR2 sequences are SNHLY and FYNNEI. J lost 3 bases, V lost 6 bases, and 3 bases had no gene match. The CDR3 is 15 residues long. The CDR3 reads CASRRTSGVYNEQFF. Here the CDR3 DNA reads TGTGCCAGCAGACGGACTAGCGGGGTCTACAATGAGCAGTTCTTC. Using reference TRBV2 and TRBJ2-1 for the parts outside the CDR3, the full variable domain is EPEVTQTPSHQVTQMGQEVILRCVPISNHLYFYWYRQILGQKVEFLVSFYNNEISEKSEIFDDQFSVERPDGSNFTLKIRSTKLEDSAMYFCASRRTSGVYNEQFFGPGTRLTVL.